This TCR beta chain is drawn from a study of vaccination and CD4 T cells after COVID-19. Study information: A CEFX pool, an HIV-1 Nef pool, or no peptide went to control cultures.

As regards this clonotype: Its antigen is unknown.

Trimming pared 5 bases from V and 5 bases from J, leaving 22 bases between. Germline V CDR1 and CDR2: DFQATT, SNEGSKA (reference sequence). CDR3 length: 15 amino acids. Study-wide results and limits: SARS-CoV-2-reactive clonotypes showed a nonsignificant median rise from about 20 to 38.

The treatment was: approximately 9-day PBMC culture with coronavirus spike peptide pools or control peptides (ViraFEST assay). Antigen-specific T cells were expanded with peptide pools by ViraFEST, and TCRs were then sequenced. The Oncomine TCR Beta short-read assay was applied to DNA of cultured CD4+ T cells. TCRdb fed the PCR reads into MiXCR, producing one record per CDR3 protein. The profile shows approximately 15,000 distinct CDR3 sequences, roughly 30% of them singletons. Sequences were obtained from cultured CD4+ T cells from blood. The chain has TRBV20-1 and TRBJ2-7, with D perhaps TRBD2 (7 bases). This clonotype was sampled from a human donor with COVID-19. CDR3 nucleotides: TGCAGTGCTCCGAACGGGGGAGGGGGGTACGACGAGCAGTACTTC. This encodes CSAPNGGGGYDEQYF.